One and the same sample provided the 23 T cell receptor beta chains below, sequenced in a study of blood T cell repertoires in COVID-19. Sequencing used immunoSEQ multiplex PCR; TCRdb keeps in-frame clones, though not all of them. The sample consists of some 100,000 clones, around 85% of them appearing once. The sequencing input was peripheral blood. The receptors stem from an older man who had recovered from COVID-19.

This clone was detected once. CDR3 DNA: TGTGCCAGCAGTTTGGGGACAGGGGGTTACAATGAGCAGTTCTTC. This gives the protein CASSLGTGGYNEQFF. The chain is built from TRBV28 and TRBJ2-1; 11 bases line up with TRBD1. Trimming took 3 bases from V and 4 from J; bases not matched to a gene: 2. CDR1 MDHEN and CDR2 SYDVKM come from the germline V gene. CDR3 size: 15 residues.

V gene TRBV4-1 combines with J gene TRBJ1-2; D not certain. The germline V gene has CDR1 MGHRA and CDR2 YSYEKL. V lost 5 bases and J 4 bases, leaving 14 bases between the germline ends. CDR3 length equals 14 residues. CDR3 sequence (DNA): TGCGCCAGCAGCTCTGGAGTTTGGAGCTATGGCTACACCTTC. Its translation is CASSSGVWSYGYTF.

The V and J genes are TRBV5-1 and TRBJ2-3; 10 nucleotides agree with TRBD1. This CDR3 is 17 amino acids long. The germline V gene has CDR1 SGHRS and CDR2 YFSETQ. The V and J ends lost 4 bases and 4 bases, in that order; junction bases with no gene match: 12. CDR3 in amino acids: CASSPEWTGGMSDTQYF. CDR3 nucleotides: TGCGCCAGCAGCCCGGAATGGACAGGGGGAATGTCAGATACGCAGTATTTT.

This chain links TRBV5-1 with TRBJ2-3; 9 bases agree with TRBD1. V lost 0 bases to trimming and J lost 6 bases; unmatched junction nucleotides: 2. Germline CDR1 and CDR2: SGHRS and YFSETQ. This CDR3 region has 14 residues. The CDR3 coding sequence is TGCGCCAGCAGCTTGGGACAGGGGGACGATACGCAGTATTTT. Protein: CASSLGQGDDTQYF.

A few counts support this clone. The chain links TRBV6-6 to TRBJ1-3, with 7 bases matching TRBD1. The V segment lost 7 bases and the J segment 3 bases; nucleotides outside the gene matches: 3. The CDR3 runs 13 residues. CDR1 and CDR2 (germline): MNHNY, SVGAGI (reference sequence). The CDR3 here is CASTNRGGNTIYF. The CDR3 DNA reads TGTGCCAGCACCAACAGGGGTGGAAACACCATATATTTT.

This rearrangement joins TRBV15 to TRBJ2-3, with 9 bases identical to TRBD1. Trimming at V came to 3 bases and at J to 8 bases, leaving 9 bases not matched to a gene. The CDR3 has 15 amino acids. Germline V gives CDR1 LNHNV, CDR2 YYDKDF (reference sequence). This chain's CDR3 is CATSRAGQGRATQYF. In DNA, the CDR3 is TGTGCCACCAGCAGGGCCGGACAGGGGAGGGCTACGCAGTATTTT. The full variable domain, in which reference TRBV15 and TRBJ2-3 provide the parts outside the CDR3, is DAMVIQNPRYQVTQFGKPVTLSCSQTLNHNVMYWYQQKSSQAPKLLFHYYDKDFNNEADTPDNFQSRRPNTSFCFLDIRSPGLGDTAMYLCATSRAGQGRATQYFGPGTRLTVL.

The chain couples TRBV5-1 to TRBJ1-2; 9 positions match TRBD1. The CDR3 extends over 14 amino acids. Germline assignment: CDR1 SGHRS and CDR2 YFSETQ. With V trimmed by 6 bases and J by 6 bases, 9 bases remained unmatched. The DNA of the CDR3 is TGCGCCAGCAACCCATTTGGACAGGGGAATGGCTACACCTTC. Protein: CASNPFGQGNGYTF.

The gene calls are TRBV11-3 and TRBJ2-1, with D perhaps matching TRBD2 (6 bases). Trimming left V 3 bases short and J 0 bases short, with 9 bases between. Germline-derived CDR1 and CDR2 are SGHNT and YENEEA. CDR3 length equals 15 residues. The CDR3 spells CASSLRGGSYNEQFF. The CDR3 DNA sequence: TGTGCCAGCAGCTTGAGGGGAGGCTCCTACAATGAGCAGTTCTTC.

The rearrangement joins TRBV5-4 to TRBJ2-5; D is perhaps TRBD2 (6 bases). Per germline, CDR1 SGHNT and CDR2 YYREEE (reference sequence). V was cut by 1 base and J by 5 bases, with 15 bases left in between. CDR3 size: 15 residues. CDR3 nucleotides: TGTGCCAGCAGCTTGTCGAGCGGGTCGGGGGAGACCCAGTACTTC. As protein: CASSLSSGSGETQYF.

With respect to this clone: Since no conserved phenylalanine or tryptophan closes the CDR3, a read error is the likely cause. The DNA is omitted, as the CDR3 cannot be located on it reliably, and the CDR3 follows TCRdb's listing. This sequence joins TRBV13 and TRBJ2-7; the listed D gene, TRBD2, was not tested against the DNA. The germline gives CDR1 PRHDT, CDR2 FYEKMQ (reference sequence). The CDR3 spans 12 residues, counting both ends. CDR3 in amino acids: CASSLMARGMVI.

The CDR3 DNA sequence: TGTGCCAGCAGCTACAATTTAGGGACAATACAAGAGACCCAGTACTTC. It codes for CASSYNLGTIQETQYF. The chain recombines TRBV7-9 with TRBJ2-5; TRBD1 is a possible D gene (6 bases). With 4 bases removed from V and 2 bases from J, the gap between germline ends came to 17 bases. The germline CDR1 and CDR2 sequences are SEHNR and FQNEAQ (reference sequence). The CDR3 runs to 16 residues. Supplemented by reference TRBV7-9 and TRBJ2-5, the full variable domain reads DTGVSQNPRHKITKRGQNVTFRCDPISEHNRLYWYRQTLGQGPEFLTYFQNEAQLEKSRLLSDRFSAERPKGSFSTLEIQRTEQGDSAMYLCASSYNLGTIQETQYFGPGTRLLVL.

This chain joins TRBV7-6 and TRBJ2-1; 7 positions match TRBD2. V trimming: 5 bases; J trimming: 2 bases; junction bases outside the gene matches: 9. This CDR3 region has 16 residues. Germline values: CDR1 SGHVS, CDR2 FNYEAQ. CDR3 nucleotides: TGTGCCAGCAGCCCGCGGGGGAGCGGCCCCTACAATGAGCAGTTCTTC. It is translated as CASSPRGSGPYNEQFF.

The CDR3 spells CASSSGIGETQYF. The CDR3 region has the DNA TGTGCCAGCAGCTCGGGGATCGGGGAAACCCAGTACTTC. This chain joins TRBV5-8 and TRBJ2-5; possible D gene TRBD2, 5 bases. The V end was cut by 3 bases, the J end by 8 bases, with 14 bases between. Germline V gene sequence: CDR1 SGHTS, CDR2 YDEGEE. The CDR3 has 13 residues.

This chain connects TRBV5-5 to TRBJ1-3; tentatively, D is TRBD1 (6 bases). The germline V gene has CDR1 SGHKS and CDR2 YYEKEE (reference sequence). The V gene lost 4 bases and the J gene lost 0 bases, with 11 bases spanning the gap. This CDR3 region has 15 residues. CDR3 DNA: TGTGCCAGCAGCCTAGACAGGTACTCTGGAAACACCATATATTTT. This codes for CASSLDRYSGNTIYF.

This clone was seen once. J is TRBJ1-2 and V is TRBV20-1; TRBD1 agrees at 12 bases. Unmatched junction bases numbered 3, after V lost 3 bases and J lost 10 bases. This CDR3 has 12 residues. The germline CDR1 and CDR2 sequences are DFQATT and SNEGSKA (reference sequence). CDR3 nucleotides: TGCAGTGCTAGTGGGACAGGGGGCGTCTACACCTTC. Translated: CSASGTGGVYTF.

The chain recombines TRBV6-6 with TRBJ2-1; 9 bases match TRBD1. Germline CDR1 reads MNHNY; CDR2 reads SVGAGI (reference sequence). The CDR3 has 14 amino acids. V was pared by 10 bases and J by 4 bases, with 8 bases of the junction left unmatched. The CDR3 loop is CATNTGGGYNEQFF. The CDR3 nucleotides read TGTGCCACCAACACAGGGGGCGGGTACAATGAGCAGTTCTTC.

J is TRBJ2-3 and V is TRBV28; 13 bases match TRBD2. CDR1 is MDHEN, CDR2 SYDVKM, per germline. V was pared by 3 bases and J by 4 bases, with 7 bases of the junction left unmatched. This CDR3 is built from 17 residues. This CDR3 is CASSFPRTSGGSDTQYF. The CDR3 DNA is TGTGCCAGCAGTTTCCCGCGGACTAGCGGGGGTTCAGATACGCAGTATTTT.

V and J are TRBV10-1 and TRBJ2-7; D gene uncertain. The CDR3 sequence is 15 residues long. Trimming removed 7 bases from V and 4 bases from J, with 20 bases in between. Germline-derived CDR1 and CDR2 are WNHNN and SYGVQD (reference sequence). The DNA of the CDR3 is TGCGCCAGCACCCCGCCGAAGGAGAAGTGTTACGAGCAGTACTTC. Its protein is CASTPPKEKCYEQYF.

The gene calls are TRBV5-1 and TRBJ2-1, with D possibly matching TRBD1 (5 bases). The CDR3 runs 14 residues. Germline V gene data show CDR1 as SGHRS and CDR2 as YFSETQ. The V gene lost 1 base and the J gene lost 8 bases, with 13 bases spanning the gap. The CDR3 bases are TGCGCCAGCAGCTTGAGGGGTTGGGTGGATGAGCAGTTCTTC. This gives the protein CASSLRGWVDEQFF.

V and J are TRBV7-8 and TRBJ2-7, with 9 positions matching TRBD2. The J segment lost 6 bases and the V segment lost 1 base, leaving 13 bases of the junction unmatched. The CDR3 extends over 17 amino acids. Germline CDR1 is SGHVS and CDR2 is FQNEAQ. The CDR3 DNA reads TGTGCCAGCAGCTTAGTTGGATCGATAGCGGGAGTGGCCGAGCAGTACTTC. Its translation is CASSLVGSIAGVAEQYF.

The J gene is TRBJ1-5, the V gene TRBV6-1; possibly TRBD1 for D (5 bases). The CDR3 consists of 14 residues. Trimming shortened V by 3 bases and J by 6 bases, and 12 bases separated the two germline ends. Germline V gives CDR1 MNHNS, CDR2 SASEGT. The CDR3, as DNA: TGTGCCAGCAGTGAGGGGGGGTTCAGTCAGCCCCAGCATTTT. Encoded protein: CASSEGGFSQPQHF.

This chain links TRBV5-8 with TRBJ2-7; 10 bases match TRBD1. This CDR3 has 16 amino acids. V shed 0 bases, J shed 5 bases, and the junction held 8 bases outside the gene matches. Germline loops: CDR1 SGHTS, CDR2 YDEGEE. CDR3 nucleotides: TGTGCCAGCAGCTTGGGTGGGACAGGGGTACTCGACGAGCAGTACTTC. This translates into CASSLGGTGVLDEQYF.

This rearrangement joins TRBV18 to TRBJ2-1; 8 positions agree with TRBD1. The germline gives CDR1 KGHSH, CDR2 LQKENI. CDR3 length: 15 residues. The V segment lost 3 bases and the J segment 1 base; nucleotides outside the gene matches: 2. DNA for the CDR3: TGTGCCAGCTCACCGGACAGGGAGTCCTACAATGAGCAGTTCTTC. It codes for CASSPDRESYNEQFF.